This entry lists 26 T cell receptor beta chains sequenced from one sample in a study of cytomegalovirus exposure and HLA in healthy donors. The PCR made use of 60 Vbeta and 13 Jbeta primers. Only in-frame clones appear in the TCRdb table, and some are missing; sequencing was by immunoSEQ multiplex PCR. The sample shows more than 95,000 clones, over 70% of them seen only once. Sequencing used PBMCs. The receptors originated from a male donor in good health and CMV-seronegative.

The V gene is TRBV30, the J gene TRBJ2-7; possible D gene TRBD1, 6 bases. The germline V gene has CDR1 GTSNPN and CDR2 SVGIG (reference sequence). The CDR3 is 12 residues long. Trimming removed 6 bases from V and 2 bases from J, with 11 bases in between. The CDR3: CACGTTTYEQYF. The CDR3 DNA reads TGTGCCTGCGGGACAACGACCTACGAGCAGTACTTC.

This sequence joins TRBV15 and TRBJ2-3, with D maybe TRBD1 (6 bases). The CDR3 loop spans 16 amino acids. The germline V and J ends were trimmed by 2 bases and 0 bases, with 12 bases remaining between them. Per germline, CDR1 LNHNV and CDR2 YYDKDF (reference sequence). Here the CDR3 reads CATSRTARGSTDTQYF. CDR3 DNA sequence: TGTGCCACCAGCAGAACAGCCAGGGGTAGCACAGATACGCAGTATTTT.

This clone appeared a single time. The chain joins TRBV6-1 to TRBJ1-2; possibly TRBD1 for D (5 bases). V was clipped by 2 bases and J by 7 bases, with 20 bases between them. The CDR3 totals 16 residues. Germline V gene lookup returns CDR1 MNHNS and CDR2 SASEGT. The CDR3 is CASSEMTGRYRGGYTF. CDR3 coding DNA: TGTGCCAGCAGTGAAATGACGGGCCGATATAGGGGTGGCTACACCTTC.

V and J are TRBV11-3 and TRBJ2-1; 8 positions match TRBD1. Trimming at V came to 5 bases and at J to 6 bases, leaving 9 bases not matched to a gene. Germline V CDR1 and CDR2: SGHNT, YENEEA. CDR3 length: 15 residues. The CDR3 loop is CASSLTGQGVNEQFF. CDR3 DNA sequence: TGTGCCAGCAGCCTCACCGGACAGGGAGTCAATGAGCAGTTCTTC.

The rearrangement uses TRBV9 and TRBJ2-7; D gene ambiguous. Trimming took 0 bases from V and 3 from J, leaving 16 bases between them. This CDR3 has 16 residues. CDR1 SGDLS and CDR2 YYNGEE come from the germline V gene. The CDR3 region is CASSVVGGAPHYEQYF. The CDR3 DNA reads TGTGCCAGCAGCGTAGTTGGCGGAGCGCCCCACTACGAGCAGTACTTC.

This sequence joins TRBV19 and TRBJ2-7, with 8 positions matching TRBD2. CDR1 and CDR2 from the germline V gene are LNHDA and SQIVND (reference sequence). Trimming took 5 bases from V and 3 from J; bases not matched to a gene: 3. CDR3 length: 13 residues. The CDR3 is CASSSGGGYEQYF. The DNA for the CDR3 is TGTGCCAGTAGTTCGGGAGGGGGCTACGAGCAGTACTTC.

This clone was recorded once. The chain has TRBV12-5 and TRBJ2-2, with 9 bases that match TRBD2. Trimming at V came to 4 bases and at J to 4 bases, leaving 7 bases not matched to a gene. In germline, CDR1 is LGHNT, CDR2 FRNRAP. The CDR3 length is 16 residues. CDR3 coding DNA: TGTGCTAGTGGTTCCCTTGGACTAGCGCCCACCGGGGAGCTGTTTTTT. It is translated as CASGSLGLAPTGELFF.

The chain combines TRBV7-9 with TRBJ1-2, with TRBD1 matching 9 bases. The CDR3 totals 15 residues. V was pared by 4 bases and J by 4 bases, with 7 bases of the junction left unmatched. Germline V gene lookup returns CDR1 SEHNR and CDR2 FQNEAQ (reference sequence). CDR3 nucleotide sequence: TGTGCCAGCAGCTCACGGACAGGGGATCTCTATGGCTACACCTTC. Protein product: CASSSRTGDLYGYTF.

The CDR3 sequence: CASSPSSGRPLGEQFF. The CDR3 bases are TGTGCCAGCAGCCCGTCTAGCGGGAGGCCCCTGGGGGAGCAGTTCTTC. The chain recombines TRBV7-9 with TRBJ2-1; 11 nucleotides match TRBD2. The CDR3 length is 16 residues. Germline assignment: CDR1 SEHNR and CDR2 FQNEAQ (reference sequence). V lost 5 bases and J lost 10; bases outside the gene matches: 13.

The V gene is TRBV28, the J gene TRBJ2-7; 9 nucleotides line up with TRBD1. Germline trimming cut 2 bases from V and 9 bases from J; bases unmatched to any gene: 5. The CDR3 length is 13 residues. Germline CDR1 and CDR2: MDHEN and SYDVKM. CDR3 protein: CASSLDRGVLQYF. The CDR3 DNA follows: TGTGCCAGCAGTTTAGACAGGGGGGTCTTGCAGTACTTC.

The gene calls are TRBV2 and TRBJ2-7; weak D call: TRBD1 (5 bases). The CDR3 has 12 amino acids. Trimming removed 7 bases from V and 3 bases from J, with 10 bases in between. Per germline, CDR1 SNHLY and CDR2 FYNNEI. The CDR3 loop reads CASTSRDYEQYF. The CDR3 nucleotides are TGTGCCAGCACGTCCAGGGACTACGAGCAGTACTTC. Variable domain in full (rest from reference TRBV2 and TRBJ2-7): EPEVTQTPSHQVTQMGQEVILRCVPISNHLYFYWYRQILGQKVEFLVSFYNNEISEKSEIFDDQFSVERPDGSNFTLKIRSTKLEDSAMYFCASTSRDYEQYFGPGTRLTVT.

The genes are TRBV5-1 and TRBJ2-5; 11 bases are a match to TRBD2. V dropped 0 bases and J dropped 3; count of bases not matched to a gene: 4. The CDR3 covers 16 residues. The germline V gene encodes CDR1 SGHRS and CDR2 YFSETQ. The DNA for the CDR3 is TGCGCCAGCAGCTTGGCCGCGACTAGCGGGAAAGAGACCCAGTACTTC. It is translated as CASSLAATSGKETQYF.

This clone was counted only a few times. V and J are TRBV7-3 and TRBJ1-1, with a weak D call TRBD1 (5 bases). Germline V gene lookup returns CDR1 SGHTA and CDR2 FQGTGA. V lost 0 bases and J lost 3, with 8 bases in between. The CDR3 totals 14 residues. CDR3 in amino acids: CASSLTGVDTEAFF. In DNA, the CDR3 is TGTGCCAGCAGCTTAACAGGGGTTGACACTGAAGCTTTCTTT.

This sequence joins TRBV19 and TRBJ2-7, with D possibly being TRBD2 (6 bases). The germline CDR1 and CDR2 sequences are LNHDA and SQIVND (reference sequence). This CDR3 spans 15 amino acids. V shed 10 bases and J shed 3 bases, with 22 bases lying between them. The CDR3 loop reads CATSPWGEPYYEQYF. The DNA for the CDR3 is TGTGCCACCAGCCCATGGGGGGAGCCCTACTACGAGCAGTACTTC.

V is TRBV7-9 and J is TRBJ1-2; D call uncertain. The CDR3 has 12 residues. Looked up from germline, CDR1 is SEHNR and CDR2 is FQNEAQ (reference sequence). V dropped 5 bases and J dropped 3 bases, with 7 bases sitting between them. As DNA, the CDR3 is TGTGCCAGCAGCCTCTCAGACTATGGCTACACCTTC. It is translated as CASSLSDYGYTF. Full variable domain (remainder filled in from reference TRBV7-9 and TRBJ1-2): DTGVSQNPRHKITKRGQNVTFRCDPISEHNRLYWYRQTLGQGPEFLTYFQNEAQLEKSRLLSDRFSAERPKGSFSTLEIQRTEQGDSAMYLCASSLSDYGYTFGSGTRLTVV.

The CDR3 DNA reads TGTGCCAGCAGCTTTGATCTAGGTTCAAGGCAGTATTTT. Translating it yields CASSFDLGSRQYF. The gene calls are TRBV12-1 and TRBJ2-3; the table's TRBD2 call for D was not verified on the DNA. TRBV12-1 is termed a pseudogene. The CDR3 spans 13 residues.

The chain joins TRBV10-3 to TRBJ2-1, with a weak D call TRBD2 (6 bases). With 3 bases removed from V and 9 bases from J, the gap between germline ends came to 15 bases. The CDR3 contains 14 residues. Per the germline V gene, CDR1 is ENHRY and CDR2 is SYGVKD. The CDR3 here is CAISDSGFGGEQFF. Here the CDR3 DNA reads TGTGCCATCAGTGATAGCGGCTTCGGGGGTGAGCAGTTCTTC.

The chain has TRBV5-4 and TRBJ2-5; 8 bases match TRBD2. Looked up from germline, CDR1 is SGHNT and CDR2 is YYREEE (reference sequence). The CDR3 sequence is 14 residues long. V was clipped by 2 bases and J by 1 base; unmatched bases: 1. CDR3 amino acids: CASSFTSGQETQYF. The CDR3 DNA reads TGTGCCAGCAGCTTCACTAGCGGCCAAGAGACCCAGTACTTC.

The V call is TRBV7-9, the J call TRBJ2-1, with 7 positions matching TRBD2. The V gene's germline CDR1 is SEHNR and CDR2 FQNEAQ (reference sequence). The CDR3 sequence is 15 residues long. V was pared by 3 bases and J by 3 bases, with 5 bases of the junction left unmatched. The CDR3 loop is CASSLPGTNYNEQFF. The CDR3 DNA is TGTGCCAGCAGCTTGCCCGGGACTAACTACAATGAGCAGTTCTTC.

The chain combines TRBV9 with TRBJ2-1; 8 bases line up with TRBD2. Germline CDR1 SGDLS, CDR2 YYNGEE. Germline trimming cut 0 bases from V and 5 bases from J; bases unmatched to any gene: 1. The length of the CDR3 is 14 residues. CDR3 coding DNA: TGTGCCAGCAGCGTAGCGGGAGGGGACAATGAGCAGTTCTTC. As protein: CASSVAGGDNEQFF.

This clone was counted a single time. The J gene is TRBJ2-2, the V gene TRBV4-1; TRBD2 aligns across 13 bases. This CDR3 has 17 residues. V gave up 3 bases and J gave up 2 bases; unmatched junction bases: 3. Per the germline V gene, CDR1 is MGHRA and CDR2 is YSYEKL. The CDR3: CASSQTGLAGNTGELFF. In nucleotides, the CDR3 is TGCGCCAGCAGCCAGACGGGACTAGCGGGAAACACCGGGGAGCTGTTTTTT.

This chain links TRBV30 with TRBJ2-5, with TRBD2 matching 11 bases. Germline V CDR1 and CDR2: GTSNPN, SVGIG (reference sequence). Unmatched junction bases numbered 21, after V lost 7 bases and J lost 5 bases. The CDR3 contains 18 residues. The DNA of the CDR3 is TGTGCCTTTTCACCGACCCTTAGCGGGAGGGCCGGTAGGGAGACCCAGTACTTC. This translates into CAFSPTLSGRAGRETQYF.

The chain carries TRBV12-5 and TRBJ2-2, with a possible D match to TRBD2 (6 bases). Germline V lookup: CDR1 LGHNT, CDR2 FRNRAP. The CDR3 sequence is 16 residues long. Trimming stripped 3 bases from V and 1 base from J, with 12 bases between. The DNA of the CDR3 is TGTGCTAGTGGTTTATCAGGTAGCGGGAACACCGGGGAGCTGTTTTTT. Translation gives CASGLSGSGNTGELFF.

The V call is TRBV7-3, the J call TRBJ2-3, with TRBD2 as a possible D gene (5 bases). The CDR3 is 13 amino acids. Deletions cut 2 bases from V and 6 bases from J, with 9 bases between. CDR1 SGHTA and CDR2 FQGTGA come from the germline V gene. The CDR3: CASSLELGDTQYF. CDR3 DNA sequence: TGTGCCAGCAGCTTAGAACTAGGGGATACGCAGTATTTT.

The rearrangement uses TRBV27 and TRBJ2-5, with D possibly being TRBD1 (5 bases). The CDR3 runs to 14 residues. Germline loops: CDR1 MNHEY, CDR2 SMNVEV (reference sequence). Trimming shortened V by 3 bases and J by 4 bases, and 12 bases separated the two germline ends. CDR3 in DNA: TGTGCCAGCAGTTTCAGGGTAGCAGGAGAGACCCAGTACTTC. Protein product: CASSFRVAGETQYF.

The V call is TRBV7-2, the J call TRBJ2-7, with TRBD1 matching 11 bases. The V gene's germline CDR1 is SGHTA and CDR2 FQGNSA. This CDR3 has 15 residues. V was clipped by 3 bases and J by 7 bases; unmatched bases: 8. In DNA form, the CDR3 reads TGTGCCAGCAGCTTCCCGGACAGGGGGCTTTTTGAGCAGTACTTC. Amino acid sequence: CASSFPDRGLFEQYF.